One and the same sample provided the 4 T cell receptor beta chains below, sequenced in a study of Ad26.COV2.S vaccination and SARS-CoV-2 variants. Documented treatment: roughly 20 received Ad26.COV2.S at low or high dose, single or two shots; 5 received placebo; per-sample allocation not given. After the first vaccine or placebo injection, samples were drawn on day 63. Method: immunoSEQ multiplex PCR; TCRdb's copy keeps in-frame clones and lacks some. The sample yields fewer than 800,000 clones, around 90% seen once. Specimen: peripheral blood, collected in a trial of Ad26.COV2.S vaccine versus placebo. The origin of the receptors is a person aged 18-65 years who received the Ad26.COV2.S COVID-19 vaccine or a placebo.

The CDR3 bases are TGTGCCAGCAGCCGCGATCAGGGGGTGTACGAGCAGTACTTC. This gives the protein CASSRDQGVYEQYF. This chain links TRBV6-2 or TRBV6-3 with TRBJ2-7; 7 bases agree with TRBD1. J was trimmed by 4 bases and V by 6 bases; bases with no gene match: 9. Germline V gene sequence: CDR1 MNHEY, CDR2 SVGEGT. This CDR3 is built from 14 residues.

This clone was recorded only once. The chain uses TRBV29-1 and TRBJ1-2, with TRBD1 identical over 9 bases. Germline CDR1 reads SQVTM; CDR2 reads ANQGSEA. Unmatched junction bases numbered 2, after V lost 4 bases and J lost 2 bases. The CDR3 totals 13 residues. The CDR3, as DNA: TGCAGCGTTGTTGGACAGGGGAACTATGGCTACACCTTC. Translating gives CSVVGQGNYGYTF.

CDR3 loop: CATSDRSRPGHHEQFF. DNA of the CDR3: TGTGCCACCAGTGATCGGAGCCGTCCCGGCCACCATGAGCAGTTCTTC. The rearrangement links TRBV24-1 to TRBJ2-1; D unresolved. CDR1 KGHDR and CDR2 SFDVKD come from the germline V gene. The CDR3 extends over 16 amino acids. Between the trimmed V and J ends, which lost 3 bases and 8 bases, there was a span of 19 bases.

This clone was counted once. V gene TRBV5-1 combines with J gene TRBJ2-5; 7 positions agree with TRBD2. CDR1 is SGHRS, CDR2 YFSETQ, per germline. Losses at the gene ends were 4 bases for V and 4 bases for J; bases not matched to a gene: 10. The CDR3 sequence is 15 residues long. The CDR3 reads CASSPQPTSTETQYF. CDR3 in DNA: TGCGCCAGCAGCCCACAACCGACTAGCACAGAGACCCAGTACTTC.